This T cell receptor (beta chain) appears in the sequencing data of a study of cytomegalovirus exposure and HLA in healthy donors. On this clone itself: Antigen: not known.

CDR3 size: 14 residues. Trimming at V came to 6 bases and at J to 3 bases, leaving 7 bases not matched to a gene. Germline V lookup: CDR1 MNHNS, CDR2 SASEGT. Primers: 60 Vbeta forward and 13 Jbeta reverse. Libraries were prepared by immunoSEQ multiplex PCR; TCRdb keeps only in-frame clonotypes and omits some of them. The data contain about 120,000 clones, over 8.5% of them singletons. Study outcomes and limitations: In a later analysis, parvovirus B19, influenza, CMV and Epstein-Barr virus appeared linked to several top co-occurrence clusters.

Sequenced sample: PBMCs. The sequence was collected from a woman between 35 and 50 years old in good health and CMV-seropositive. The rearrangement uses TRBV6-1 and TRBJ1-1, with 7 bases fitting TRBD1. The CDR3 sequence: CASSHRGWDTEAFF. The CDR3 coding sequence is TGTGCCAGCAGCCACAGGGGATGGGACACTGAAGCTTTCTTT.